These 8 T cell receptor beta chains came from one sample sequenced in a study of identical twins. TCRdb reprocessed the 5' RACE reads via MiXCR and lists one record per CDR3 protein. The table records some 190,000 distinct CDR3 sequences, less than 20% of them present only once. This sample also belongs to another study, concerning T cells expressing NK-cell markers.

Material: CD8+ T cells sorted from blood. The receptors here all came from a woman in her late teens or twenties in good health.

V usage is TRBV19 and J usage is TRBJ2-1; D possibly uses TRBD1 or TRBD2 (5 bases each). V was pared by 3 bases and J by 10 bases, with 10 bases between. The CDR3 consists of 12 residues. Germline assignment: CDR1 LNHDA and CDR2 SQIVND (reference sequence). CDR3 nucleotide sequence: TGTGCCAGTAGTATCGGGGCGTACGAGCAGTTCTTC. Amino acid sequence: CASSIGAYEQFF. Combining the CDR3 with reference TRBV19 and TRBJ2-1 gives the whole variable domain DGGITQSPKYLFRKEGQNVTLSCEQNLNHDAMYWYRQDPGQGLRLIYYSQIVNDFQKGDIAEGYSVSREKKESFPLTVTSAQKNPTAFYLCASSIGAYEQFFGPGTRLTVL.

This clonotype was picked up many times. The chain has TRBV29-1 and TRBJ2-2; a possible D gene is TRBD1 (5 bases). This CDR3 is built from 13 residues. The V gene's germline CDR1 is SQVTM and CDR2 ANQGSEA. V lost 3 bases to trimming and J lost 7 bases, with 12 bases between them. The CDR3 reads CSVEVTGYGELFF. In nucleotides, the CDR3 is TGCAGCGTTGAGGTTACAGGTTACGGGGAGCTGTTTTTT.

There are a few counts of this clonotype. The CDR3 nucleotides read TGTGCCAGCAACCCAAGATCCGGGGAAAAGACCCAGTACTTC. This translates into CASNPRSGEKTQYF. The V and J genes are TRBV3-1 and TRBJ2-5; TRBD2 is a possible D gene (5 bases). The CDR3 consists of 14 residues. Germline values: CDR1 LGHDT, CDR2 YNNKEL (reference sequence). The V and J ends lost 7 bases and 6 bases respectively, with 18 bases between them.

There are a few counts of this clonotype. Written as DNA, the CDR3 is TGTGCCTGGAGGACGGGCTATGAGCAGTACTTC. Its protein is CAWRTGYEQYF. V is TRBV30 and J is TRBJ2-7; D call uncertain. The length of the CDR3 is 11 residues. From germline, CDR1 is GTSNPN and CDR2 SVGIG (reference sequence). V was trimmed by 3 bases and J by 7 bases, leaving 10 bases between them.

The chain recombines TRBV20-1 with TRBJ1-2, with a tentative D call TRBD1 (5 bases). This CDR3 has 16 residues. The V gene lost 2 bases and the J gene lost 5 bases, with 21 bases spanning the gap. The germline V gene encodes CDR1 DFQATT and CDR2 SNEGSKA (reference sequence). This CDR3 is CSARPDDSILSYGYTF. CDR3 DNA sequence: TGCAGTGCTAGACCTGATGACAGTATCCTTAGTTATGGCTACACCTTC.

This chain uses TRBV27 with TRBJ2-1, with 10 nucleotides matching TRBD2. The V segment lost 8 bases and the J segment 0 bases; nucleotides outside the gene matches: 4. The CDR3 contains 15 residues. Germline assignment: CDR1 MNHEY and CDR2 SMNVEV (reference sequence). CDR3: CASGPSGSSYNEQFF. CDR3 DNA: TGTGCCAGCGGACCTAGCGGGAGCTCCTACAATGAGCAGTTCTTC.

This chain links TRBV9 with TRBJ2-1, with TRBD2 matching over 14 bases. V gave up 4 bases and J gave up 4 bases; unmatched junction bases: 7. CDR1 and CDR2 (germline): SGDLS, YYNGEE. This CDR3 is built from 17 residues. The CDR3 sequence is CASSPTSGGGFYNEQFF. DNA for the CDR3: TGTGCCAGCAGCCCGACTAGCGGGGGGGGATTTTACAATGAGCAGTTCTTC.

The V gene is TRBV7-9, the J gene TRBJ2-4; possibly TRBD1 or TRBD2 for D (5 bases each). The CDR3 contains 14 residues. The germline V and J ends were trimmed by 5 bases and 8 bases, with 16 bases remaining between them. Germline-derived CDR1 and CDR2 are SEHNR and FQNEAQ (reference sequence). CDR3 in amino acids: CASSPSLGEYIQYF. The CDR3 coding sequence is TGTGCCAGCAGCCCTTCCCTGGGGGAATACATTCAGTACTTC.